This TCR beta chain was retrieved from a study of high-grade serous ovarian cancer treatment subgroups. The wider study: Samples averaged about 15,000 reads and several thousand unique TCR beta rearrangements. Study-wide results and limits: TCR clonal relatedness correlated positively with neoantigen level.

TCRdb keeps only in-frame clones here, not all; method: immunoSEQ multiplex PCR. The sample holds 30,000 or so clones, about 80% seen once. The tumor samples were collected prior to definitive surgery or chemotherapy. Turning to this clone: Its cognate antigen is unknown.

The clonotype originates from a human donor with high-grade serous ovarian cancer. Input material: tumor tissue.

The CDR3 nucleotides read TGCGCCAGCAGCTACTATGGAAGCGGGAGTACCTACGAGCAGTACTTC. It encodes CASSYYGSGSTYEQYF. The chain has TRBV5-1 and TRBJ2-7; 8 bases map to TRBD2. V lost 3 bases, J lost 2 bases, and 10 bases stayed unmatched. The germline CDR1 and CDR2 sequences are SGHRS and YFSETQ. The CDR3 runs 16 residues.